This TCR beta chain came from a study of blood T cell repertoires in COVID-19. Across the study: The study drew acute and convalescent COVID-19 samples from the United States, Italy and Spain. Sources were T cells, B-cell-depleted T cells, or PBMCs; the material itself was cDNA or gDNA.

In the original workflow: Reference gene primers were amplified, and this amplification served to estimate nucleated cell counts. Profiled with immunoSEQ multiplex PCR; TCRdb holds only in-frame clones, not every one. For V, J and clone size, that table is used; D and trimming come from the DNA. The top ten hold under 2.5% of the sample, which has around 200,000 clones, roughly 90% seen once. CDR1 is SGHDT and CDR2 is YYEEEE in the germline V gene. The V gene lost 4 bases and the J gene lost 6 bases, with 16 bases spanning the gap. The CDR3 has 14 amino acids. The source of this sequence is a man aged 40-49 years with active or convalescent COVID-19. The chain carries TRBV5-6 and TRBJ1-2; D not resolved. The source material was peripheral blood. DNA for the CDR3: TGTGCCAGCAGCCACCCGGGATCGGGGAATGGCTACACCTTC. Encoded protein: CASSHPGSGNGYTF.